The 25 T cell receptor beta chains below come from one sample, sequenced in a study of T cells in Graves' hyperthyroidism and ophthalmopathy. Regions amplified from RNA transcripts were the TCR beta CDR3 regions. Carried out on the TCR CDR3, a first-round RT-PCR used the HTBI primer set. TCRdb re-analysed the multiplex PCR reads in MiXCR, keeping a single row per CDR3 protein. Of 210,000 or so distinct CDR3 sequences listed, approximately 17% are singletons. Material for sequencing was blood. The receptor source for this set is a man aged 45-65 years with Graves' hyperthyroidism.

Here the CDR3 DNA reads TGCGCCAGCAGCAACAATTTAGGACTAGCGGAAAAAGAGACCCAGTACTTC. This sequence encodes CASSNNLGLAEKETQYF. The genes are TRBV5-1 and TRBJ2-5; 10 bases fit TRBD2. CDR1 SGHRS and CDR2 YFSETQ come from the germline V gene. Trimming cost V 4 bases and J 3 bases; bases outside gene matches: 12. The CDR3 covers 17 residues.

This clonotype turned up a few times. A much more abundant neighbour one base away suggests this may be a read error. The gene calls are TRBV4-2 and TRBJ2-4; D is perhaps TRBD2 (6 bases). Germline CDR1 reads LGHNA; CDR2 reads YNFKEQ. This CDR3 spans 13 amino acids. V was pared by 5 bases and J by 6 bases, with 11 bases between. The CDR3 DNA sequence: TGTGCCAGCAGCTTAGACGGGGGAAACATTCAGTACTTC. Residues: CASSLDGGNIQYF.

This clonotype was recorded a few times. The chain carries TRBV18 and TRBJ2-2, with 8 bases fitting TRBD1. CDR1 is KGHSH, CDR2 LQKENI, per germline. The CDR3 contains 16 residues. J was trimmed by 7 bases and V by 3 bases; bases with no gene match: 10. The CDR3 protein is CASSPFPGQVGGELFF. CDR3 nucleotide sequence: TGTGCCAGCTCACCCTTTCCGGGACAGGTCGGCGGGGAGCTGTTTTTT.

Ten or more counts support this clonotype. V and J are TRBV20-1 and TRBJ1-1; no definite D call. In germline, CDR1 is DFQATT, CDR2 SNEGSKA (reference sequence). The CDR3 is 14 residues long. Deletions cut 1 base from V and 4 bases from J, with 13 bases between. The DNA for the CDR3 is TGCAGTGCTAGAGGGTGGGTGCGGACCACTGAAGCTTTCTTT. As protein: CSARGWVRTTEAFF.

This clonotype has at least ten counts. The chain is built from TRBV5-1 and TRBJ2-3, with D unclear. Trimming took 6 bases from V and 6 from J, leaving 20 bases between them. This CDR3 spans 15 amino acids. Germline V gene lookup returns CDR1 SGHRS and CDR2 YFSETQ. CDR3 bases: TGCGCCAGCATCATTGGATCCAACTCCGCGGATACGCAGTATTTT. Its translation is CASIIGSNSADTQYF. Full variable domain (missing parts from reference TRBV5-1 and TRBJ2-3): KAGVTQTPRYLIKTRGQQVTLSCSPISGHRSVSWYQQTPGQGLQFLFEYFSETQRNKGNFPGRFSGRQFSNSRSEMNVSTLELGDSALYLCASIIGSNSADTQYFGPGTRLTVL.

This clonotype was recorded a few times. The chain is built from TRBV12-5 and TRBJ1-2; D not certain. V lost 0 bases to trimming and J lost 6 bases, with 14 bases between them. CDR1 and CDR2 (germline): LGHNT, FRNRAP. This CDR3 is 15 amino acids long. The CDR3 reads CASGLVRGGEDGYTF. DNA of the CDR3: TGTGCTAGTGGTTTGGTACGAGGTGGGGAAGATGGCTACACCTTC. The variable domain in full, with the rest retrieved from reference TRBV12-5 and TRBJ1-2, is DARVTQTPRHKVTEMGQEVTMRCQPILGHNTVFWYRQTMMQGLELLAYFRNRAPLDDSGMPKDRFSAEMPDATLATLKIQPSEPRDSAVYFCASGLVRGGEDGYTFGSGTRLTVV.

This chain uses TRBV29-1 with TRBJ2-2, with 7 bases identical to TRBD2. Per germline, CDR1 SQVTM and CDR2 ANQGSEA. CDR3 length equals 14 residues. V lost 5 bases and J lost 1; bases outside the gene matches: 4. CDR3 DNA sequence: TGCAGCGTTTCCAGCGGGGTGAACACCGGGGAGCTGTTTTTT. It specifies CSVSSGVNTGELFF.

This clonotype appeared a few times. The V gene is TRBV20-1, the J gene TRBJ2-7; D may match TRBD1 or TRBD2 (5 bases each). The V gene lost 4 bases and the J gene lost 4 bases, with 14 bases spanning the gap. CDR3 length: 13 residues. Germline CDR1 and CDR2: DFQATT and SNEGSKA (reference sequence). This chain's CDR3 is CSAKRMGEYEQYF. CDR3 bases: TGCAGTGCTAAACGTATGGGGGAGTACGAGCAGTACTTC.

Only a few counts were recorded for this clonotype. CDR3 sequence: CASSRGPQKQETQYF. CDR3 bases: TGTGCCAGCAGTCGCGGACCTCAAAAGCAGGAGACCCAGTACTTC. The V gene is TRBV6-2 or TRBV6-3, the J gene TRBJ2-5; D is undetermined. The CDR3 length is 15 residues. V was pared by 5 bases and J by 5 bases, with 18 bases between. Germline lookup yields CDR1 MNHEY and CDR2 SVGEGT.

This clonotype was found many times. V is TRBV20-1 and J is TRBJ1-1; no clear D. The CDR3 runs 13 residues. In germline, CDR1 is DFQATT, CDR2 SNEGSKA (reference sequence). The germline V and J ends were trimmed by 1 base and 7 bases, with 13 bases remaining between them. CDR3 sequence (DNA): TGCAGTGCTAGAGGAGGCGGCATCCTTGAAGCTTTCTTT. This translates into CSARGGGILEAFF.

On this clonotype: Just one base apart from a much larger clone, this may be a read error. V gene TRBV9 combines with J gene TRBJ2-1; 10 positions match TRBD2. Per the germline V gene, CDR1 is SGDLS and CDR2 is YYNGEE. V shed 0 bases, J shed 8 bases, and the junction held 14 bases outside the gene matches. The CDR3 totals 18 residues. The chain's CDR3 is CASSVGSALAGVVYEQFF. CDR3 DNA: TGTGCCAGCAGCGTAGGTTCGGCTCTAGCGGGAGTTGTCTATGAGCAGTTCTTC.

The chain is built from TRBV5-1 and TRBJ2-7, with 8 bases fitting TRBD2. Germline CDR1 reads SGHRS; CDR2 reads YFSETQ. The J segment lost 6 bases and the V segment lost 4 bases, leaving 12 bases of the junction unmatched. The CDR3 is 15 amino acids. The chain's CDR3 is CASSPQAGVPGEQYF. The CDR3 nucleotides are TGCGCCAGCAGCCCTCAAGCGGGAGTGCCTGGCGAGCAGTACTTC.

This clonotype was seen at least ten times. The chain employs TRBV29-1 and TRBJ1-1; 7 positions agree with TRBD1. The CDR3 totals 15 residues. V lost 3 bases, J lost 2 bases, and 9 bases stayed unmatched. Germline assignment: CDR1 SQVTM and CDR2 ANQGSEA. DNA for the CDR3: TGCAGCGTTGATTCGGGACAGCTGTTCAACACTGAAGCTTTCTTT. Protein product: CSVDSGQLFNTEAFF.

This clonotype was seen at least ten times. The chain joins TRBV5-1 to TRBJ2-1; 9 bases agree with TRBD2. This CDR3 has 16 amino acids. J gave up 6 bases and V 0 bases, and 7 bases lay outside the gene matches. Per germline, CDR1 SGHRS and CDR2 YFSETQ. This chain's CDR3 is CASSLVVAGAFNEQFF. The CDR3 DNA is TGCGCCAGCAGCTTGGTCGTAGCGGGAGCCTTCAATGAGCAGTTCTTC.

This clonotype was recorded many times. The chain has TRBV11-3 and TRBJ2-3, with 15 bases matching TRBD2. Unmatched junction bases numbered 5, after V lost 7 bases and J lost 3 bases. CDR3 length: 16 amino acids. CDR1 SGHNT and CDR2 YENEEA come from the germline V gene. CDR3 DNA sequence: TGTGCCAGCAACCTGGGACTAGCGGGAGGAACAGATACGCAGTATTTT. This encodes CASNLGLAGGTDTQYF.

This clonotype was detected a few times. This chain uses TRBV6-2 or TRBV6-3 with TRBJ2-7; 9 bases are a match to TRBD1. Germline V lookup: CDR1 MNHEY, CDR2 SVGEGT. The CDR3 extends over 13 amino acids. Losses at the gene ends were 6 bases for V and 5 bases for J; bases not matched to a gene: 5. CDR3 nucleotides: TGTGCCAGCAGGGGACAGGGTTCCCACGAGCAGTACTTC. Translating it yields CASRGQGSHEQYF.

In this sample, this clonotype turned up many times. The chain recombines TRBV6-1 with TRBJ1-1; D is ambiguous. In germline, CDR1 is MNHNS, CDR2 SASEGT. The CDR3 has 13 residues. Trimming pared 4 bases from V and 2 bases from J, leaving 8 bases between. The CDR3 sequence: CASSAEANTEAFF. Here the CDR3 DNA reads TGTGCCAGCAGTGCTGAGGCTAACACTGAAGCTTTCTTT.

In this sample, this clonotype turned up many times. The J gene is TRBJ1-5, the V gene TRBV6-2 or TRBV6-3, with D possibly matching TRBD1 (5 bases). The CDR3 loop spans 15 amino acids. CDR1 MNHEY and CDR2 SVGEGT come from the germline V gene. V lost 2 bases and J 2 bases, leaving 10 bases between the germline ends. This CDR3 is CASSYGGLGNQPQHF. In DNA, the CDR3 is TGTGCCAGCAGTTACGGGGGTCTCGGCAATCAGCCCCAGCATTTT.

This clonotype was seen repeatedly, ten times or more. The rearrangement joins TRBV11-2 to TRBJ2-5, with a possible D match to TRBD1 (6 bases). The CDR3 totals 16 residues. V was clipped by 3 bases and J by 2 bases, with 16 bases between them. Germline CDR1 and CDR2: SGHAT and FQNNGV. Here the CDR3 reads CASSLGDRLTQETQYF. In DNA, the CDR3 is TGTGCCAGCAGCTTGGGCGACAGGTTGACACAAGAGACCCAGTACTTC.

This sequence joins TRBV12-3 or TRBV12-4 and TRBJ2-3; D uncertain. V was trimmed by 6 bases and J by 6 bases, leaving 19 bases between them. CDR3 length: 15 amino acids. CDR3 coding DNA: TGTGCCAGCAGGTCCGGATTACCACTGTCTGATACGCAGTATTTT. It translates to CASRSGLPLSDTQYF.

This clonotype was picked up many times. The chain recombines TRBV2 with TRBJ1-3; TRBD1 agrees at 10 bases. The CDR3 consists of 13 residues. Germline V gene data show CDR1 as SNHLY and CDR2 as FYNNEI. J was trimmed by 8 bases and V by 6 bases; bases with no gene match: 4. The CDR3 DNA sequence: TGTGCCAGCAGGAGACAGGGGGCCTACACCATATATTTT. This gives the protein CASRRQGAYTIYF.

The chain employs TRBV6-5 and TRBJ1-5, with TRBD1 as a possible D gene (5 bases). V lost 6 bases and J 2 bases, leaving 11 bases between the germline ends. This CDR3 comprises 14 residues. Germline CDR1 and CDR2: MNHEY and SVGAGI. The CDR3 DNA sequence: TGTGCCAGCAGCCCCTCGGGGCGCAATCAGCCCCAGCATTTT. Translated: CASSPSGRNQPQHF.

A few counts support this clonotype. The genes are TRBV5-5 and TRBJ2-7, with 14 positions matching TRBD2. Germline V gene lookup returns CDR1 SGHKS and CDR2 YYEKEE (reference sequence). This CDR3 region has 15 residues. V lost 4 bases and J lost 5; bases outside the gene matches: 5. The CDR3 DNA reads TGTGCCAGCAGCCGGGGACTAGCGGGAGAGGACGAGCAGTACTTC. This translates into CASSRGLAGEDEQYF.

V gene TRBV30 combines with J gene TRBJ2-2, with 8 bases identical to TRBD2. With V trimmed by 2 bases and J by 5 bases, 13 bases remained unmatched. From germline, CDR1 is GTSNPN and CDR2 SVGIG (reference sequence). The CDR3 covers 17 residues. CDR3 sequence (DNA): TGTGCCTGGAGTCCTCCCCCAAGCGGGAGTAATACCGGGGAGCTGTTTTTT. As protein: CAWSPPPSGSNTGELFF.

This clonotype was seen many times. The J gene is TRBJ1-2, the V gene TRBV2; unclear D gene. This CDR3 has 13 residues. V lost 3 bases and J lost 2, with 7 bases in between. Germline V lookup: CDR1 SNHLY, CDR2 FYNNEI. The DNA of the CDR3 is TGTGCCAGCAGTGATCTCGAAAACTATGGCTACACCTTC. This gives the protein CASSDLENYGYTF. Complete variable domain (other parts from reference TRBV2 and TRBJ1-2): EPEVTQTPSHQVTQMGQEVILRCVPISNHLYFYWYRQILGQKVEFLVSFYNNEISEKSEIFDDQFSVERPDGSNFTLKIRSTKLEDSAMYFCASSDLENYGYTFGSGTRLTVV.